This entry concerns a single TCR beta chain. The data were taken from a study of long-term antiretroviral therapy in people with HIV. At survey level, the immunoSEQ assay was run in its v3.0 version. Profiling relied on immunoSEQ multiplex PCR, and the TCRdb table lists in-frame clones only, not all of them. The sample includes roughly 30,000 clones, 75% to 90% of them seen just once. CDR3 length: 15 residues. Looked up from germline, CDR1 is SQVTM and CDR2 is ANQGSEA. V lost 7 bases to trimming and J lost 3 bases; unmatched junction nucleotides: 9. The chain carries TRBV29-1 and TRBJ2-2; 9 nucleotides match TRBD1. The receptor was derived from a man in his forties or fifties with HIV. The specimen comprised unsorted PBMCs, sampled 0.3 years after starting antiretroviral therapy. DNA for the CDR3: TGCAGCGCCGGGACAGGGCCCATTGACACCGGGGAGCTGTTTTTT. The encoded protein is CSAGTGPIDTGELFF.